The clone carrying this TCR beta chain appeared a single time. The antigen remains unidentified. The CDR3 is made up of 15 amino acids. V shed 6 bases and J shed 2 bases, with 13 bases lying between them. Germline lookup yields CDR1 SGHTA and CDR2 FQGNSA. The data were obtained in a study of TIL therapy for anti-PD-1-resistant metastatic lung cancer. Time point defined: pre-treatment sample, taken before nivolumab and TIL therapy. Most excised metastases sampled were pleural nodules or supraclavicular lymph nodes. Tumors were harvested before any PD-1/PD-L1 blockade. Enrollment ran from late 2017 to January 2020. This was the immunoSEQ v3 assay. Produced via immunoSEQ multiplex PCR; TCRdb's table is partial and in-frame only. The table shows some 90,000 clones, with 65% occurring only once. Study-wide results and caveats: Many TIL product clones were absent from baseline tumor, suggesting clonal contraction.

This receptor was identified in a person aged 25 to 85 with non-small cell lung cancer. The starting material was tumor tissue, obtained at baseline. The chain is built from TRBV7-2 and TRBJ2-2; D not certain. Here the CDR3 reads CASRESVFNTGELFF. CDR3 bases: TGTGCCAGCAGAGAATCCGTCTTTAACACCGGGGAGCTGTTTTTT.